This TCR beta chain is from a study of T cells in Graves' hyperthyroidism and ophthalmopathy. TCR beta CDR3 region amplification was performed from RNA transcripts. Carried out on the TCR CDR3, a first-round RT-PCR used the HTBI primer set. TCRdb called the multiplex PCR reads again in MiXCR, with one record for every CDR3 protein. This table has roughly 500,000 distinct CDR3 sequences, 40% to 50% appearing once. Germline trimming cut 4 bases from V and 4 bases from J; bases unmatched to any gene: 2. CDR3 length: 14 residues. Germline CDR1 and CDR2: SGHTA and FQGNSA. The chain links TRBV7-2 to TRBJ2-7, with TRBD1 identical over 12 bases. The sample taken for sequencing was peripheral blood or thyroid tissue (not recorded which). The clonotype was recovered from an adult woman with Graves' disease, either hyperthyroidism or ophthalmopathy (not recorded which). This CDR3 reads CASSWDRGLYEQYF. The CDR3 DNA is TGTGCCAGCAGCTGGGACAGGGGGCTTTACGAGCAGTACTTC.